This TCR beta chain was recovered during a study of shared clonotypes between healthy human individuals. Across the study: Donor composition was a couple of women and a few men, aged 18 to 49. The study's findings and limits: Relative to their counterparts shared across all four donors, non-shared clonotypes exhibited diminished generation probabilities.

Turning to this clone: Its antigen is not identified.

TCRdb keeps only in-frame clones here, not all; method: immunoSEQ multiplex PCR. The data contain more than 150,000 clones, approximately 70% of them singletons. Naive CD45RA+ and memory CD45RA-negative subsets were split from CD4+ cells. Germline CDR1 is SGHRS and CDR2 is YFSETQ. The V and J ends lost 3 bases and 4 bases respectively, with 10 bases between them. This CDR3 is 13 amino acids long. The chain has TRBV5-1 and TRBJ1-1; D gene unclear. This receptor was obtained from a man aged 25 to 40 in good health. The sequencing input was memory CD4+ T cells sorted from blood. Subset described: CD45RA-negative fraction. Here the CDR3 reads CASSWGLATEAFF. The CDR3 DNA follows: TGCGCCAGCAGCTGGGGATTGGCCACTGAAGCTTTCTTT.